These 24 T cell receptor beta chains originate from one sample sequenced in a study of blood T cell repertoires in COVID-19. Assay: immunoSEQ multiplex PCR; the TCRdb copy retains only in-frame clones and omits some. Of more than 85,000 clones listed, 88% were seen once; the top ten hold more than 5.5%. The sequencing sample was made of peripheral blood. The receptors come from a woman aged 55-75 years with acute or convalescent COVID-19.

This clone came up once. The chain recombines TRBV5-1 with TRBJ2-1; D is possibly TRBD2 (5 bases). This CDR3 is 13 amino acids long. The V gene lost 4 bases and the J gene lost 6 bases, with 11 bases spanning the gap. Germline values: CDR1 SGHRS, CDR2 YFSETQ. CDR3 sequence (DNA): TGCGCCAGCAGCGGGAGTCAGGTCAATGAGCAGTTCTTC. Translated, it gives CASSGSQVNEQFF.

The V and J genes are TRBV5-1 and TRBJ1-6; D is uncertain. The V gene lost 3 bases and the J gene lost 7 bases, with 5 bases spanning the gap. Per the germline V gene, CDR1 is SGHRS and CDR2 is YFSETQ. The CDR3 has 12 residues. The CDR3 sequence is CASSYENSPLHF. In DNA, the CDR3 is TGCGCCAGCAGCTACGAGAATTCACCCCTCCACTTT.

CDR3 in amino acids: CASSSGDQNTGELFF. For the CDR3, the DNA is TGCGCCAGCAGCTCGGGAGATCAGAACACCGGGGAGCTGTTTTTT. V gene TRBV5-1 combines with J gene TRBJ2-2; D may be TRBD2 (6 bases). Deletions cut 3 bases from V and 1 base from J, with 10 bases between. CDR1 and CDR2 from the germline V gene are SGHRS and YFSETQ. The CDR3 is 15 amino acids.

This chain uses TRBV3-1 (or the pseudogene TRBV3-2) with TRBJ1-2; no firm D call. The germline gives CDR1 LGHDT, CDR2 YNNKEL (reference sequence). V gave up 2 bases and J gave up 4 bases, with 11 bases separating them. This CDR3 comprises 14 residues. For the CDR3, the DNA is TGTGCCAGCAGCCAACTAGACGGTACCTATGGCTACACCTTC. Protein sequence: CASSQLDGTYGYTF.

The chain uses TRBV9 and TRBJ2-1; 8 positions agree with TRBD2. The CDR3 consists of 15 residues. V gave up 2 bases and J gave up 7 bases; unmatched junction bases: 8. Germline V CDR1 and CDR2: SGDLS, YYNGEE. The CDR3 DNA reads TGTGCCAGCAGCGTTAGCGGGCGGGGGGCAAATGAGCAGTTCTTC. Translation gives CASSVSGRGANEQFF.

The CDR3 here is CASSVEAAPSGNTIYF. CDR3 nucleotide sequence: TGTGCCAGCAGCGTAGAGGCGGCCCCCTCTGGAAACACCATATATTTT. The chain employs TRBV9 and TRBJ1-3; D unresolved. The CDR3 length is 16 residues. In germline, CDR1 is SGDLS, CDR2 YYNGEE. V shed 0 bases and J shed 0 bases, with 10 bases lying between them.

This clone was seen once. V gene TRBV7-2 combines with J gene TRBJ1-6; possibly TRBD1 for D (6 bases). Trimming took 1 base from V and 9 from J, leaving 16 bases between them. Per the germline V gene, CDR1 is SGHTA and CDR2 is FQGNSA. The CDR3 totals 16 residues. The CDR3 DNA reads TGTGCCAGCAGCTTAGACCAAGGGGGTAGCCGTTCACCCCTCCACTTT. Translation gives CASSLDQGGSRSPLHF.

The chain recombines TRBV7-8 with TRBJ2-2; possible D gene TRBD2, 6 bases. Germline V CDR1 and CDR2: SGHVS, FQNEAQ. V gave up 5 bases and J gave up 7 bases, with 17 bases separating them. CDR3 length: 15 amino acids. DNA for the CDR3: TGTGCCAGCAGCCCGCCGGGACTTCTTGGCGGGGAGCTGTTTTTT. Translated: CASSPPGLLGGELFF.

The gene calls are TRBV5-1 and TRBJ2-3, with D tentatively TRBD2 (5 bases). The CDR3 covers 12 residues. Germline CDR1 is SGHRS and CDR2 is YFSETQ. V was shortened by 4 bases and J by 4 bases, with 7 bases between the two germline ends. CDR3 loop: CASSPDSDTQYF. The CDR3, as DNA: TGCGCCAGCAGCCCGGACTCAGATACGCAGTATTTT.

This chain links TRBV18 with TRBJ1-1; TRBD1 agrees at 10 bases. V gave up 3 bases and J gave up 2 bases; unmatched junction bases: 6. The germline CDR1 and CDR2 sequences are KGHSH and LQKENI. The CDR3 totals 16 residues. CDR3 residues: CASSPRDRGQNTEAFF. In DNA form, the CDR3 reads TGTGCCAGCTCACCCCGCGACAGGGGGCAAAACACTGAAGCTTTCTTT. Drawing the rest from reference TRBV18 and TRBJ1-1, the complete variable domain is NAGVMQNPRHLVRRRGQEARLRCSPMKGHSHVYWYRQLPEEGLKFMVYLQKENIIDESGMPKERFSAEFPKEGPSILRIQQVVRGDSAAYFCASSPRDRGQNTEAFFGQGTRLTVV.

The gene calls are TRBV7-2 and TRBJ1-2; TRBD1 agrees at 7 bases. Germline V gene sequence: CDR1 SGHTA, CDR2 FQGNSA. CDR3 length equals 12 residues. V trimming: 3 bases; J trimming: 8 bases; junction bases outside the gene matches: 3. The CDR3 loop reads CASSFGGGGYTF. CDR3 sequence (DNA): TGTGCCAGCAGCTTCGGAGGGGGCGGCTACACCTTC.

The chain uses TRBV2 and TRBJ1-2; D unresolved. The V end was cut by 5 bases, the J end by 8 bases, with 15 bases between. Germline values: CDR1 SNHLY, CDR2 FYNNEI. The CDR3 covers 13 residues. Here the CDR3 reads CASSTRGFEGYTF. The CDR3 coding sequence is TGTGCCAGCAGTACCCGCGGGTTTGAAGGCTACACCTTC.

The J gene is TRBJ2-1, the V gene TRBV5-1; 13 positions agree with TRBD2. V shed 4 bases, J shed 9 bases, and the junction held 10 bases outside the gene matches. Germline loops: CDR1 SGHRS, CDR2 YFSETQ. This CDR3 is built from 16 residues. This chain's CDR3 is CASSTGLAGAISEQFF. The CDR3 DNA is TGCGCCAGCAGCACAGGACTAGCGGGAGCTATAAGTGAGCAGTTCTTC.

The rearrangement uses TRBV30 and TRBJ2-2, with D possibly being TRBD2 (6 bases). CDR1 is GTSNPN, CDR2 SVGIG, per germline (reference sequence). V gave up 5 bases and J gave up 3 bases, with 13 bases separating them. This CDR3 is built from 14 residues. The CDR3 here is CAWSRDFYTGELFF. The CDR3 nucleotides are TGTGCCTGGTCCCGGGACTTTTACACCGGGGAGCTGTTTTTT.

The chain joins TRBV24-1 to TRBJ1-5; the D is unclear. Trimming cost V 3 bases and J 6 bases, with 8 bases left between them. The CDR3 length is 13 residues. Germline lookup yields CDR1 KGHDR and CDR2 SFDVKD. The CDR3 sequence: CATSDQRAQPQHF. Written as DNA, the CDR3 is TGTGCCACCAGTGATCAAAGAGCTCAGCCCCAGCATTTT.

The rearrangement joins TRBV2 to TRBJ2-1; 7 bases align to TRBD2. The V gene end was trimmed by 8 bases and the J gene end by 9 bases; junction bases not matched to a gene: 13. The CDR3 runs 14 residues. Germline CDR1 and CDR2: SNHLY and FYNNEI. The CDR3 region has the DNA TGTGCCAGCGCGCGGGAGTGGACCGCCAGTGAGCAGTTCTTC. Protein: CASAREWTASEQFF.

In this sample, this clone turned up a few times. The chain joins TRBV5-1 to TRBJ1-6; perhaps TRBD1 as D (5 bases). Germline V CDR1 and CDR2: SGHRS, YFSETQ. V was clipped by 0 bases and J by 8 bases, with 12 bases between them. This CDR3 contains 15 residues. The CDR3 coding sequence is TGCGCCAGCAGCTTGGCAGGGAGGCGCTATTCACCCCTCCACTTT. It is translated as CASSLAGRRYSPLHF.

J is TRBJ2-2 and V is TRBV9; TRBD1 matches at 10 bases. The CDR3 is 15 residues long. J lost 7 bases, V lost 0 bases, and 3 bases had no gene match. Looked up from germline, CDR1 is SGDLS and CDR2 is YYNGEE. The DNA of the CDR3 is TGTGCCAGCAGCGTAGTAGGGACAGGGGACGGGGAGCTGTTTTTT. Translating it yields CASSVVGTGDGELFF.

V usage is TRBV11-1 and J usage is TRBJ2-4; the D is unclear. The V gene lost 1 base and the J gene lost 4 bases, with 8 bases spanning the gap. The CDR3 consists of 14 residues. The germline CDR1 and CDR2 sequences are SGHAT and FQDESV (reference sequence). CDR3 residues: CASSLDASKNIQYF. CDR3 DNA: TGTGCCAGCAGCTTAGACGCCAGTAAAAACATTCAGTACTTC.

The gene calls are TRBV2 and TRBJ2-2, with TRBD1 matching 9 bases. The CDR3 is made up of 16 amino acids. The V and J ends lost 7 bases and 3 bases, in that order; junction bases with no gene match: 9. CDR1 is SNHLY and CDR2 is FYNNEI in the germline V gene. CDR3 bases: TGTGCCAGCAACAGGAACAGGGGGCTCGACACCGGGGAGCTGTTTTTT. Translating gives CASNRNRGLDTGELFF.

This rearrangement joins TRBV11-2 to TRBJ2-7; 7 bases are shared with TRBD1. Germline trimming cut 5 bases from V and 3 bases from J; bases unmatched to any gene: 4. The CDR3 sequence is 13 residues long. Germline loops: CDR1 SGHAT, CDR2 FQNNGV. CDR3 protein: CASSPGQNYEQYF. CDR3 in DNA: TGTGCCAGCAGCCCGGGACAGAACTACGAGCAGTACTTC. Full variable domain (rest looked up from reference TRBV11-2 and TRBJ2-7): EAGVAQSPRYKIIEKRQSVAFWCNPISGHATLYWYQQILGQGPKLLIQFQNNGVVDDSQLPKDRFSAERLKGVDSTLKIQPAKLEDSAVYLCASSPGQNYEQYFGPGTRLTVT.

V gene TRBV6-1 combines with J gene TRBJ2-3, with D possibly TRBD1 on 5 matching bases. Germline-derived CDR1 and CDR2 are MNHNS and SASEGT. Deletions cut 3 bases from V and 3 bases from J, with 13 bases between. The CDR3 covers 15 residues. This CDR3 reads CASSDRQGITDTQYF. In DNA form, the CDR3 reads TGTGCCAGCAGTGACCGGCAGGGCATAACAGATACGCAGTATTTT.

This chain links TRBV7-9 with TRBJ1-4, with 9 bases that match TRBD1. Germline V gene sequence: CDR1 SEHNR, CDR2 FQNEAQ (reference sequence). The CDR3 sequence is 15 residues long. With 6 bases clipped from V and 8 bases from J, the junction kept 10 bases outside the gene matches. The CDR3 nucleotides read TGTGCCAGCAGTTTTGGAGGGACAGGGAACGAAAAACTGTTTTTT. It encodes CASSFGGTGNEKLFF.

The rearrangement links TRBV19 to TRBJ1-1; a weak D match, TRBD1 (6 bases). Deletions cut 6 bases from V and 1 base from J, with 12 bases between. The CDR3 runs to 14 residues. Germline CDR1 is LNHDA and CDR2 is SQIVND (reference sequence). CDR3 amino acids: CASRKQGTNTEAFF. CDR3 bases: TGTGCCAGTAGAAAACAGGGTACGAACACTGAAGCTTTCTTT.